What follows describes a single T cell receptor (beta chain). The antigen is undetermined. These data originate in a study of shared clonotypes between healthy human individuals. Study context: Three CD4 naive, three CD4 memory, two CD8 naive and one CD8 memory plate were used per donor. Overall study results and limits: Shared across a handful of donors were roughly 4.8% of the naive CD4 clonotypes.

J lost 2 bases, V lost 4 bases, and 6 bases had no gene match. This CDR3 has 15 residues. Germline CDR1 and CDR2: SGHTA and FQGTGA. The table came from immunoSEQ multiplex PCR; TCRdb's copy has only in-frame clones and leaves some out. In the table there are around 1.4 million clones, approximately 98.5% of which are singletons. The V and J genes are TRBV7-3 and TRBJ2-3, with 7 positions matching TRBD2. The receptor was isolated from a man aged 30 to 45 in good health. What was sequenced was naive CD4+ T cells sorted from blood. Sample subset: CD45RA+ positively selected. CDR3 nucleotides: TGTGCCAGCAGCTCCCAGCGGGACCCCACAGATACGCAGTATTTT. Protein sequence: CASSSQRDPTDTQYF.